A single sample is the source of the 9 T cell receptor beta chains below, sequenced in a study of shared clonotypes between healthy human individuals. Naive CD8 cells comprised CD45RO-negative, CCR7-positively selected cells, excluding terminally differentiated effector memory CD45RA+ cells. Produced via immunoSEQ multiplex PCR; TCRdb's table is partial and in-frame only. This table holds millions of clones, about 95% found once. Specimen: naive CD8+ T cells sorted from blood. The source is a man in his late teens or twenties in good health.

This clone has just a few counts. The chain combines TRBV6-4 with TRBJ1-1; D is ambiguous. The germline V gene has CDR1 MRHNA and CDR2 SNTAGT. The V and J ends lost 2 bases and 1 base respectively, with 5 bases between them. The CDR3 loop spans 13 amino acids. CDR3 in amino acids: CASSDKPNTEAFF. CDR3 DNA: TGTGCCAGCAGTGACAAACCGAACACTGAAGCTTTCTTT.

The chain couples TRBV7-9 to TRBJ2-5, with D perhaps matching TRBD1 (6 bases). The CDR3 is 15 residues long. CDR1 SEHNR and CDR2 FQNEAQ come from the germline V gene (reference sequence). V lost 2 bases to trimming and J lost 4 bases, with 14 bases between them. CDR3 sequence: CASSLFQTGAETQYF. In DNA form, the CDR3 reads TGTGCCAGCAGCTTATTCCAGACAGGAGCAGAGACCCAGTACTTC.

This CDR3 reads CASSQDGGAPYGYTF. The CDR3 DNA follows: TGCGCCAGCAGCCAAGATGGGGGGGCGCCCTATGGCTACACCTTC. This chain links TRBV4-1 with TRBJ1-2; TRBD1 might be the D (6 bases). V was cut by 0 bases and J by 4 bases, with 12 bases left in between. The germline V gene encodes CDR1 MGHRA and CDR2 YSYEKL. CDR3 length: 15 residues.

The J gene is TRBJ2-1, the V gene TRBV7-9; D might be TRBD1 or TRBD2, each matching 5 bases. CDR3 length: 16 amino acids. Germline CDR1 SEHNR, CDR2 FQNEAQ (reference sequence). V was clipped by 1 base and J by 5 bases, with 15 bases between them. The CDR3 nucleotides read TGTGCCAGCAGCTTAGTAGGTTTGGGGACCAACAATGAGCAGTTCTTC. Encoded protein: CASSLVGLGTNNEQFF.

The rearrangement uses TRBV7-9 and TRBJ1-2, with a weak D call TRBD1 (5 bases). This CDR3 contains 16 residues. Per the germline V gene, CDR1 is SEHNR and CDR2 is FQNEAQ (reference sequence). V lost 5 bases to trimming and J lost 4 bases, with 20 bases between them. CDR3 sequence (DNA): TGTGCCAGCAGCCCCTTCCCCGAAGCAGGGAGCTATGGCTACACCTTC. Translating gives CASSPFPEAGSYGYTF.

The V and J genes are TRBV20-1 and TRBJ2-7, with a weak D call TRBD1 (5 bases). V was clipped by 4 bases and J by 7 bases, with 8 bases between them. From germline, CDR1 is DFQATT and CDR2 SNEGSKA (reference sequence). CDR3 length: 10 amino acids. Here the CDR3 reads CSAKDREQYF. DNA for the CDR3: TGCAGTGCTAAAGACAGAGAGCAGTACTTC.

V is TRBV19 and J is TRBJ2-7, with D tentatively TRBD2 (6 bases). Germline V gene data show CDR1 as LNHDA and CDR2 as SQIVND (reference sequence). This CDR3 spans 13 amino acids. The ends were cut back, 5 bases at V and 0 bases at J, with 8 bases in the middle. CDR3 in amino acids: CASSRGSSYEQYF. CDR3 bases: TGTGCCAGTAGTCGGGGGAGCTCCTACGAGCAGTACTTC. Using reference TRBV19 and TRBJ2-7 for the parts outside the CDR3, the full variable domain is DGGITQSPKYLFRKEGQNVTLSCEQNLNHDAMYWYRQDPGQGLRLIYYSQIVNDFQKGDIAEGYSVSREKKESFPLTVTSAQKNPTAFYLCASSRGSSYEQYFGPGTRLTVT.

The chain couples TRBV7-9 to TRBJ1-2; D gene unclear. V lost 0 bases, J lost 8 bases, and 13 bases lay in between. Germline loops: CDR1 SEHNR, CDR2 FQNEAQ (reference sequence). The CDR3 contains 14 residues. This CDR3 is CASSLAPQLGGYTF. For the CDR3, the DNA is TGTGCCAGCAGCTTAGCCCCCCAGCTTGGCGGCTACACCTTC.

The rearrangement uses TRBV9 and TRBJ1-5; D gene ambiguous. Germline CDR1 and CDR2: SGDLS and YYNGEE. V shed 0 bases and J shed 4 bases, with 8 bases lying between them. The CDR3 extends over 14 amino acids. This CDR3 is CASSVVPDNQPQHF. The CDR3 nucleotides read TGTGCCAGCAGCGTAGTGCCAGATAATCAGCCCCAGCATTTT.